Listed here is a single T cell receptor (beta chain). The CDR3 length is 17 residues. The trim removed 3 bases at V and 3 bases at J, leaving 7 bases unmatched. Germline V gene sequence: CDR1 KGHSH, CDR2 LQKENI. The sample originates from a study of blood T cell repertoires in COVID-19. Across the study: Samples came from the United States, Italy and Spain, spanning acute and convalescent COVID-19. T cells, B-cell-depleted T cells, or PBMCs provided the cDNA or gDNA that served as material.

As originally analysed: Scientists estimated how many nucleated cells there were by amplifying reference gene primers. Using immunoSEQ multiplex PCR, the repertoire was profiled, and TCRdb retains in-frame clones only, with some absent. From that table come the V and J calls and clone size; the DNA was used to work out D and trimming. The table includes 450,000 to 500,000 clones, approximately 85% detected once. The clonotype was recovered from a human donor in a cohort sampled during active COVID-19. Sequenced: peripheral blood. V gene TRBV18 combines with J gene TRBJ2-6; the match to TRBD1 covers 8 bases. The CDR3 nucleotides read TGTGCCAGCTCACCTGGACAGGGAAAAGATGGGGCCAACGTCCTGACTTTC. Residues: CASSPGQGKDGANVLTF.